The present entry profiles one T cell receptor beta chain with its context. The time point is: pretreatment peripheral blood. The patients had locally advanced or metastatic urothelial carcinoma. Each individual provided 1 to 8 samples (taken pretreatment and on-treatment). There are 15 residues in the CDR3. This entry comes from a study of PD-L1 blockade in urothelial cancer. At the level of the study: A median of roughly 150,000 T cells was found in the blood samples.

The authors spiked synthetic TCR analog templates into each PCR. Profiled with immunoSEQ multiplex PCR; TCRdb holds only in-frame clones, not every one. The top ten hold under 2% of the sample, which has tens of thousands of clones, 90% seen once. The clonotype was recovered from a man in his 60s with urothelial cancer. The sequences come from PBMCs, collected around atezolizumab (anti-PD-L1) treatment. This chain uses TRBV21-1 with TRBJ2-7; TRBD2 was called by the table and not checked on the DNA. TRBV21-1 is assigned pseudogene status. CDR3 region: CASKFRVREAYEQYF. Written as DNA, the CDR3 is TGTGCCAGCAAATTCCGGGTCAGGGAGGCCTACGAGCAGTACTTC.